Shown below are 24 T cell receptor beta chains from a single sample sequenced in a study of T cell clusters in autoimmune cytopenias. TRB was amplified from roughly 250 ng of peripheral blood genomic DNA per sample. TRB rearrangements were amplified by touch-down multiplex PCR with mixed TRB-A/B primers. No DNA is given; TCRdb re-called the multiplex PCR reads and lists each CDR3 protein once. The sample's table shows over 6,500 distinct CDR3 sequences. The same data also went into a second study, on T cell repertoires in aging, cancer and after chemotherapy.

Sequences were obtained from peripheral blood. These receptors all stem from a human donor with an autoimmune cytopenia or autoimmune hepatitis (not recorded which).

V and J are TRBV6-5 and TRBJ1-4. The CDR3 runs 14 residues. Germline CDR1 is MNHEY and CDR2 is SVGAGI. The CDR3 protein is CASSYSGLGEKLFF.

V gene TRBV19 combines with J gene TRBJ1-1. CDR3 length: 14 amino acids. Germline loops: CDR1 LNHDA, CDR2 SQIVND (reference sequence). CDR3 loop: CASRPLVGNTEAFF.

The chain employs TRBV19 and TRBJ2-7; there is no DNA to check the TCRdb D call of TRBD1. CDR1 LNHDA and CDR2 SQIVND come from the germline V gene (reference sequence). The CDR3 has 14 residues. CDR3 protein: CAWRGRDRTYEKYF.

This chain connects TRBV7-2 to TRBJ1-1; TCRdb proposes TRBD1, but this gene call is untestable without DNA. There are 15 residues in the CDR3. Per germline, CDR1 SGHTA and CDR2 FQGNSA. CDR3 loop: CASSLELGRGTEAFF.

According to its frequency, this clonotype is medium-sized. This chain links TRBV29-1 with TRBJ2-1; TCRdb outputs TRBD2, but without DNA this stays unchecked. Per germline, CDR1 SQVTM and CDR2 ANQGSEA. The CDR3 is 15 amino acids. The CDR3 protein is CSVEDQDGLYNEQFF.

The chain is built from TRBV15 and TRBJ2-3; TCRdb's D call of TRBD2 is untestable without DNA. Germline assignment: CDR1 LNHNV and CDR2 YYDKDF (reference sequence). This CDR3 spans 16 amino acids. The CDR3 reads CATSLISGSGADTQYF.

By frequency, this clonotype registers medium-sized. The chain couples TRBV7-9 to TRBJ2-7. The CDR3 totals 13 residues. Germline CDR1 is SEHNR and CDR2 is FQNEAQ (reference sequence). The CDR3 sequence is CASSLAKSYEQYF.

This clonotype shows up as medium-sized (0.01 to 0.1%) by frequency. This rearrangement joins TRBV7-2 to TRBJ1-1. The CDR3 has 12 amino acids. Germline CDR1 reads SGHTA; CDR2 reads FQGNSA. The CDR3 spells CASSSSVRSPFF.

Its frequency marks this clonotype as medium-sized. The chain's CDR3 is CASSSQGFSGNTIYF. The genes are TRBV19 and TRBJ1-3; the D call from TCRdb, TRBD1, cannot be confirmed without DNA. The CDR3 consists of 15 residues. Per germline, CDR1 LNHDA and CDR2 SQIVND (reference sequence).

CDR3: CASSVLGGTSTDTQYF. The V and J genes are TRBV9 and TRBJ2-3; the TCRdb call, TRBD2, lacks DNA for checking. The germline V gene has CDR1 SGDLS and CDR2 YYNGEE. This CDR3 has 16 amino acids.

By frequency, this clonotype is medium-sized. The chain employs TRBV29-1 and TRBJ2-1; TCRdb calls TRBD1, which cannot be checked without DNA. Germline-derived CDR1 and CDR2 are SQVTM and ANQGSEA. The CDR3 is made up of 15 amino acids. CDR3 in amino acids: CSVDGTPTVDNEQFF.

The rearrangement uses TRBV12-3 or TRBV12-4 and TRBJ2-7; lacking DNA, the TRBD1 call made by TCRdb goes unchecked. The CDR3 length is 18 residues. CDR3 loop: CASSLAGEGQVLTSEQYF.

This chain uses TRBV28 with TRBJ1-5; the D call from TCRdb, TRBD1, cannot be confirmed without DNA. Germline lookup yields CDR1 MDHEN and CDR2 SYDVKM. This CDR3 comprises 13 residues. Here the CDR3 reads CASGDRGFQPQHF.

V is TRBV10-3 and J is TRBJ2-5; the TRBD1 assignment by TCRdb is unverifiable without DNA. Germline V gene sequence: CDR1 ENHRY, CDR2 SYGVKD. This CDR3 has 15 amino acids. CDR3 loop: CAISPYRGGQETQYF.

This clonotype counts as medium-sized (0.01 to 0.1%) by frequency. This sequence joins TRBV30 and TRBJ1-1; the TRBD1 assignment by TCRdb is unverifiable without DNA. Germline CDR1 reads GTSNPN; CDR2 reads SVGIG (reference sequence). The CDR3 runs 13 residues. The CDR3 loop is CAWSRNRDTEAFF.

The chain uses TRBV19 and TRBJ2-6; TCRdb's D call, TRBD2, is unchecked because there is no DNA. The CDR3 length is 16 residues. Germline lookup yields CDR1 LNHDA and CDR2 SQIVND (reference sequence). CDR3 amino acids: CASSIRAPSGANVLTF. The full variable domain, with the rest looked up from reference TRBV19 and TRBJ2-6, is DGGITQSPKYLFRKEGQNVTLSCEQNLNHDAMYWYRQDPGQGLRLIYYSQIVNDFQKGDIAEGYSVSREKKESFPLTVTSAQKNPTAFYLCASSIRAPSGANVLTFGAGSRLTVL.

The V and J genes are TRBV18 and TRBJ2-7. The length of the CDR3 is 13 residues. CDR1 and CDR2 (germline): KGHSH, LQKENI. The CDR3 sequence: CASLDRGSYEQYF.

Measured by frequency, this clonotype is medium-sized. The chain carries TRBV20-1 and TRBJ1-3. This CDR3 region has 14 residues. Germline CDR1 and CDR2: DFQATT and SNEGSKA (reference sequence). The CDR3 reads CSARVGLTGNTIYF.

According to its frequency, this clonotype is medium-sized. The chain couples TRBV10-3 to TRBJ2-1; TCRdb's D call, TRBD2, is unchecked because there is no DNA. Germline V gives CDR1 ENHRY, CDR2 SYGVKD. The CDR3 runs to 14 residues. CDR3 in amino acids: CAISEVAGVDEQFF.

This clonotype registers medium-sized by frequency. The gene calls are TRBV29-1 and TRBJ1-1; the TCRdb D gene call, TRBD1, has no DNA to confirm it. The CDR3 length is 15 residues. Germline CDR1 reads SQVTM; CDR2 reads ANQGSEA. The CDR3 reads CSDPPGGRLDTEAFF.

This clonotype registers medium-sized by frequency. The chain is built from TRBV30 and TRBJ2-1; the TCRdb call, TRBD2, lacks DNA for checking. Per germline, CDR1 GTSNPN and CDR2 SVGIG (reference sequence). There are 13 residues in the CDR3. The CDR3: CACPGTSGNEQFF.

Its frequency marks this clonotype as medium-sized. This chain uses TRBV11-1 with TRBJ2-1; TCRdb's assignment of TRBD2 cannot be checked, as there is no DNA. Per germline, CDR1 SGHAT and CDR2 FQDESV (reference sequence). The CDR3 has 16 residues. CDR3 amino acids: CASSLRTTTSYNEQFF.

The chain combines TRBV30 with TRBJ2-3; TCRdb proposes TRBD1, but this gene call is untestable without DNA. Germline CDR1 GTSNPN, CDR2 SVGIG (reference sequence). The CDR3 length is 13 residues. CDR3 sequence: CAWSIGGADTQYF.

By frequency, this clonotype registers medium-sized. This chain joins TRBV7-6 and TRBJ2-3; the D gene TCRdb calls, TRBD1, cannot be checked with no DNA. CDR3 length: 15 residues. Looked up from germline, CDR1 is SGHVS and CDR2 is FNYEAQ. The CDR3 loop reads CASSPQGAVTDTQYF.